These T cell receptor beta chains were read from a single sample in a study of cytomegalovirus exposure and HLA in healthy donors. Clones were sequenced by immunoSEQ multiplex PCR, and TCRdb holds only the in-frame ones, with some missing. Seen here are approximately 78,000 clones, 65% to 70% observed once, and the top ten hold roughly 22%. The sequenced material came from PBMCs. All receptors come from a man in his forties in good health and CMV-seropositive. The conserved cysteine and the conserved F or W are not part of the CDR3 here. The order of the fields is clone size, J gene, V gene, CDR3 protein. Some rows mark clone size as missing; the rest say once, few, many or name a class of expanded clone.

clone size: NA; J gene: TRBJ2-6; V gene: TRBV10-3; CDR3 protein: AISGTGGAAGANVLT
clone size: NA; J gene: TRBJ1-1; V gene: TRBV27; CDR3 protein: ASAPAGNTEAF
clone size: NA; J gene: TRBJ2-6; V gene: TRBV2; CDR3 protein: ASRGGSGANVLT
clone size: NA; J gene: TRBJ1-2; V gene: TRBV2; CDR3 protein: ATREREVQIGYT
clone size: NA; J gene: TRBJ2-7; V gene: TRBV7-2; CDR3 protein: ASSQGLAGGREQY
clone size: NA; J gene: TRBJ1-2; V gene: TRBV13; CDR3 protein: ASSPRTLSYGYT
clone size: NA; J gene: TRBJ1-1; V gene: TRBV2; CDR3 protein: ASSRDTTEAF
clone size: once; J gene: TRBJ2-7; V gene: TRBV19; CDR3 protein: ASSIGIGDYEQY
clone size: NA; J gene: TRBJ1-2; V gene: TRBV4-2; CDR3 protein: ASSQVAPAGYGYT
clone size: few; J gene: TRBJ1-4; V gene: TRBV27; CDR3 protein: ASRTGSGEKLF